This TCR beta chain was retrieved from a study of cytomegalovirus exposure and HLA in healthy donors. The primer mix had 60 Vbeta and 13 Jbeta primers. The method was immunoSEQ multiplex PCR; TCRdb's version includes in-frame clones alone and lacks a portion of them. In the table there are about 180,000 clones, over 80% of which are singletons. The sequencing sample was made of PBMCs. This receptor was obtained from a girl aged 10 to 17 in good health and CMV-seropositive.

CDR3 sequence reads: CASSEMRTFTGSEQYF. The CDR3 coding sequence is TGTGCCAGCAGTGAAATGCGTACGTTTACCGGGAGCGAGCAGTACTTC. The V and J genes are TRBV2 and TRBJ2-7, with D perhaps matching TRBD2 (6 bases). CDR3 length equals 16 residues. Germline-derived CDR1 and CDR2 are SNHLY and FYNNEI. V lost 2 bases, J lost 6 bases, and 20 bases lay in between.